This T cell receptor (beta chain) originates from a study of regulatory T cells in long-lasting Graves disease (dated by TCRdb to the early 2020s). At the level of the whole study: Antithyroid drugs had been taken for less than 3 months by newly diagnosed Graves' disease patients. Peripheral blood TCR sequencing and RNA sequencing compared persistent Graves' disease patients with newly diagnosed Graves' disease patients. The study was conducted in China and was registered as a clinical trial. TCR sequencing covered around 13 persistent and 20 or so newly diagnosed Graves' disease patients, about 35 samples in total. What the work shows at the level of the full study, not this receptor alone: As a limitation, the authors acknowledged that the small sample size may reduce accuracy. TRBV28, TRBJ1-2 and TRBJ2-5 were preferentially used in persistent disease, while TRBV20-1 and TRBJ2-1 were favored in newly diagnosed disease. Patients with persistent disease shared more public clonotypes (about 2,900) than newly diagnosed patients did (about 970). The study examined only peripheral blood because the primary lesion, thyroid tissue, could not be accessed. Lower TCR Shannon entropy and fewer highly expanded clones were observed in persistent Graves' disease patients than in newly diagnosed patients, which suggested clonal expansion. Sequencing and analysis were restricted to the TCR beta chain.

Receptor amplification or capture employed multiplex PCR. Sequencing took place on an Illumina HiSeq 4000. To build TCR beta libraries, CDR3 regions were amplified by Arm-PCR using iRepertoire HTBI primers. Before sequencing, the PCR products underwent gel purification. In the original analysis: Gene usage analysis of CDR3 amino acid clonotypes relied on the 55 to 80 TRBV and more than twelve TRBJ segments identified across samples. COPE and FqMerger were used to merge the filtered high-quality paired reads into contigs. BLAST was used to align contigs to IMGT TRBV, TRBD and TRBJ reference genes, and CDR3 was defined according to IMGT. Highly expanded clones were defined as clonotypes with a frequency above 0.1%. Shannon entropy served as the measure of repertoire diversity, while the Gini coefficient captured V-J evenness. Public clonotypes were defined as clonotypes shared by more than one individual. TCRdb ran its own pipeline on the public reads, namely fastp trimming at Q25 and MiXCR clone calling, and kept in-frame beta chains. Rows are combined by CDR3 protein, so each entry shows the most common genes and DNA. The V and J calls come from TCRdb's annotation, not from the publication. In this sample the table shows 350,000 to 450,000 distinct CDR3 sequences, approximately 16% of which occur a single time. The top ten clonotypes cover 7.8% of the sample.

Counted from cysteine to phenylalanine, this CDR3 has 16 amino acids. CDR3 DNA only is kept here, 48 bases in frame from base 1. V ends up 0 bases short and J 3 bases short, with an unmatched junction base count of 5. From a lookup of the germline V gene, CDR1 and CDR2 are SNHLY and FYNNEI. This clonotype was seen many times. The antigen it recognizes is unknown. The record has no base qualities; no much larger clone is one base away. According to the study, the label for this sample's time point signals: newly diagnosed GD, antithyroid drugs for less than 3 months. For both TCR sequencing and RNA sequencing, RNA was extracted from PBMCs in TRIzol. The diagnosis of Graves' disease was made according to American Thyroid Association guidelines. The patients came from an endocrinology department in Xi'an, China. From each patient, roughly 9 milliliters of peripheral blood was collected into an EDTA anticoagulant tube. Ficoll Paque Plus density gradient separation was used to isolate PBMCs, and no additional T cell sorting was done. RNA quality was checked with an Agilent 2100 Bioanalyzer and agarose gel, and concentration with a NanoDrop 2000.

The same data also contributed to another study, on T cells in Graves' hyperthyroidism and ophthalmopathy. As described in the second report: Graves' hyperthyroidism was defined as stable when no progression to ophthalmopathy occurred over 18 months of follow-up. Hyperthyroidism patients were newly diagnosed, with disease duration under 2 months, and aged 18 to 65 years. Exclusion was applied to patients with uncontrolled infections, other autoimmune diseases, pregnancy or lactation. Diagnoses relied on clinical symptoms, serum thyroxine and TRAb, thyroid ultrasound and orbital computed tomography. The TCR CDR3 was subjected to a first round of RT-PCR using the HTBI primer set and the Qiagen OneStep RT-PCR kit. Most expanded thyroid clonotypes (frequency above 0.001) were also detected in blood, suggesting blood repertoires may reflect thyroid immune responses. Ophthalmopathy was separated from stable hyperthyroidism by a 13 V-J signature model, with 87.88% sensitivity and about 84% specificity obtained in cross-validation and 80%/75% obtained in testing. In validation, the model predicted progression to ophthalmopathy with approximately 69% sensitivity and over 72% specificity, a median of 6.5 months before onset. TCR V-J signatures able to tell the groups apart were searched for in a discovery cohort of 90 to 100 patients, of whom over 40 had Graves' ophthalmopathy and 55 to 65 had stable Graves' hyperthyroidism. Whether ophthalmopathy could be predicted prospectively was tested in an independent validation cohort made up of about 18 hyperthyroidism patients plus 17 patients who later progressed to ophthalmopathy. For training and testing, the 100 or so patients in the discovery cohort were randomly divided in a 7:3 ratio. Thyroid tissue and blood T-cell repertoires from six Graves' hyperthyroidism patients were also compared in the study. Following sampling, methimazole starting at 30 mg daily was given to hyperthyroidism patients, and high-dose intravenous methylprednisolone was given to ophthalmopathy patients. A second multiplex PCR round built the libraries, followed by size selection and purification. The libraries were sequenced on an Illumina HiSeq2000 using paired-end 100 bp reads. SOAPnuke was used to process the raw data, removing reads that contained adapters or uncalled bases, had a mean Phred below 15, or lacked an exact match to the constant primer or identifier. COPE v1.2.5 was used to merge the high-quality paired reads, and each unique nucleotide sequence was defined as a clonotype. MiTCR v1.1 was used to align the clonotypes against IMGT TRBV, TRBD and TRBJ reference segments. The analysis was restricted to V-J combinations with a frequency above 0.0001, which together covered about 99% of the repertoires. The TCS score was defined as F50 (clonal expansion) divided by E x V (chaos), with BLOSUM62-based TCRdist calculated between CDR3 peptides within each V-J. Welch's t-statistics and random forest reduced roughly 500 V-J features to roughly 13, which were used in a naive Bayes classifier (R e1071). No statistical method was used to fix the sample size in advance, and group allocation was not hidden from the investigators. According to the paper, TCR Vbeta CDR3 sequencing was carried out on approximately 140 peripheral blood samples, which came from more than 40 ophthalmopathy, about 75 hyperthyroidism and roughly 17 progressor patients.

The material was peripheral blood mononuclear cells (PBMCs), obtained at new diagnosis, from a patient treated with antithyroid drugs. The TCR was taken from a middle-aged woman with Graves disease. Donor details come from another sample of the same person, matched by shared clones. The chain is assembled from TRBV2 and TRBJ2-3, with 8 bases matching TRBD2. The CDR3 here reads CASSEARGGRTDTQYF. The sequence in DNA is TGTGCCAGCAGTGAAGCTAGGGGCGGGAGGACAGATACGCAGTATTTT.